The 20 T cell receptor beta chains in this list originate from one sample, sequenced in a study of T cell changes during pregnancy in multiple sclerosis. Assay used: immunoSEQ multiplex PCR; TCRdb lists only in-frame clones, some missing. Of fewer than 80,000 clones in the sample, about 90% were seen once. The specimen comprised peripheral blood, sampled in the first trimester of pregnancy. The receptors come from a female donor in good health, enrolled as a control in a pregnancy study.

V is TRBV18 and J is TRBJ2-5; D uncertain. Germline-derived CDR1 and CDR2 are KGHSH and LQKENI. The CDR3 loop spans 12 amino acids. Trimming removed 3 bases at V and 1 base at J, with 3 bases between. CDR3 in amino acids: CASSPSQETQYF. The DNA of the CDR3 is TGTGCCAGCTCACCGAGCCAAGAGACCCAGTACTTC.

The J gene is TRBJ2-7, the V gene TRBV23-1; TRBD1 matches 7 bases. TRBV23-1 is noted as an ORF with a role that remains uncertain. The CDR3 loop spans 18 amino acids. J lost 3 bases, V lost 2 bases, and 16 bases had no gene match. The CDR3 sequence is CASSQRQFGRQGYYEQYF. The CDR3 coding sequence is TGCGCCAGCAGTCAACGTCAGTTTGGTAGACAGGGTTACTACGAGCAGTACTTC.

J is TRBJ2-7 and V is TRBV27, with a tentative D call TRBD2 (6 bases). Trimming took off 1 base at V and 5 bases at J, with 12 bases between the two ends. The germline V gene has CDR1 MNHEY and CDR2 SMNVEV (reference sequence). This CDR3 has 14 residues. The CDR3 bases are TGTGCCAGCAGTTTATGGGGGGAAAGGGACGAGCAGTACTTC. It translates to CASSLWGERDEQYF.

This rearrangement joins TRBV19 to TRBJ2-7; 9 bases line up with TRBD1. CDR1 is LNHDA and CDR2 is SQIVND in the germline V gene (reference sequence). The length of the CDR3 is 17 residues. V trimming: 2 bases; J trimming: 3 bases; junction bases outside the gene matches: 11. CDR3 sequence: CASSITPLGTGIYEQYF. The CDR3 nucleotides read TGTGCCAGTAGTATAACTCCACTTGGGACAGGGATCTACGAGCAGTACTTC.

The V call is TRBV9, the J call TRBJ1-5, with D perhaps matching TRBD1 (6 bases). The V and J ends lost 0 bases and 5 bases respectively, with 15 bases between them. Germline CDR1 SGDLS, CDR2 YYNGEE. There are 16 residues in the CDR3. CDR3 bases: TGTGCCAGCAGCGTAGGGAACAGGGTCAATGATCAGCCCCAGCATTTT. It encodes CASSVGNRVNDQPQHF.

The chain uses TRBV5-1 and TRBJ2-2; 12 positions match TRBD1. The CDR3 runs 18 residues. CDR1 and CDR2 (germline): SGHRS, YFSETQ. J lost 3 bases, V lost 6 bases, and 12 bases had no gene match. The CDR3 region has the DNA TGCGCCAGCATGTACCCCGGTGGGACAGGGGGCTACACCGGGGAGCTGTTTTTT. Its protein product is CASMYPGGTGGYTGELFF. The full variable domain, its missing parts supplied by reference TRBV5-1 and TRBJ2-2, is KAGVTQTPRYLIKTRGQQVTLSCSPISGHRSVSWYQQTPGQGLQFLFEYFSETQRNKGNFPGRFSGRQFSNSRSEMNVSTLELGDSALYLCASMYPGGTGGYTGELFFGEGSRLTVL.

The chain joins TRBV6-5 to TRBJ1-5; possible D gene TRBD1, 5 bases. This CDR3 is built from 14 residues. V lost 6 bases and J 6 bases, leaving 15 bases between the germline ends. CDR1 and CDR2 (germline): MNHEY, SVGAGI. CDR3 DNA: TGTGCCAGCAGGAGTTCGGGGGAGGGTCAGCCCCAGCATTTT. Protein sequence: CASRSSGEGQPQHF.

This clone was picked up one time. The rearrangement uses TRBV29-1 and TRBJ1-1; perhaps TRBD1 as D (5 bases). This CDR3 has 12 residues. V gave up 0 bases and J gave up 5 bases, with 7 bases separating them. Germline V gene lookup returns CDR1 SQVTM and CDR2 ANQGSEA. CDR3 DNA: TGCAGCGTTGAAGACAGGGTTACTGAAGCTTTCTTT. Translation: CSVEDRVTEAFF.

Concerning this clone: Different DNA sequences within this sample yield the same CDR3. The V and J genes are TRBV7-2 and TRBJ2-7; a weak D match, TRBD1 (6 bases). Trimming took off 5 bases at V and 4 bases at J, with 6 bases between the two ends. CDR3 length: 11 amino acids. Germline V lookup: CDR1 SGHTA, CDR2 FQGNSA. The CDR3 DNA is TGTGCCAGCAGCGACAGGTACGAGCAGTACTTC. Translation gives CASSDRYEQYF. Using reference TRBV7-2 and TRBJ2-7 for the parts outside the CDR3, the full variable domain is GAGVSQSPSNKVTEKGKDVELRCDPISGHTALYWYRQSLGQGLEFLIYFQGNSAPDKSGLPSDRFSAERTGGSVSTLTIQRTQQEDSAVYLCASSDRYEQYFGPGTRLTVT.

The V and J genes are TRBV5-1 and TRBJ1-1; TRBD1 is a possible D gene (6 bases). Per germline, CDR1 SGHRS and CDR2 YFSETQ. V gave up 1 base and J gave up 1 base, with 11 bases separating them. CDR3 length equals 15 residues. In DNA, the CDR3 is TGCGCCAGCAGCTTGAATGTGGGGGCGAACACTGAAGCTTTCTTT. Translation gives CASSLNVGANTEAFF.

The chain combines TRBV30 with TRBJ2-7; D possibly corresponds to TRBD1 (5 bases). From germline, CDR1 is GTSNPN and CDR2 SVGIG (reference sequence). The CDR3 sequence is 13 residues long. The germline V and J ends were trimmed by 5 bases and 3 bases, with 14 bases remaining between them. CDR3 in amino acids: CAWRRQPLYEQYF. CDR3 nucleotides: TGTGCCTGGCGGAGACAGCCCCTCTACGAGCAGTACTTC.

The rearrangement links TRBV7-2 to TRBJ2-1, with 10 bases that match TRBD2. Losses at the gene ends were 5 bases for V and 6 bases for J; bases not matched to a gene: 10. This CDR3 comprises 16 residues. Germline CDR1 SGHTA, CDR2 FQGNSA. DNA for the CDR3: TGTGCCAGCAGCCAATCTAGCGGGGGTTACCCCAATGAGCAGTTCTTC. Translated, it gives CASSQSSGGYPNEQFF.

This sequence joins TRBV9 and TRBJ2-2, with 8 bases matching TRBD1. J lost 1 base, V lost 6 bases, and 8 bases had no gene match. CDR1 is SGDLS and CDR2 is YYNGEE in the germline V gene. The CDR3 runs 16 residues. CDR3 in amino acids: CASNRRGQVNTGELFF. CDR3 DNA sequence: TGTGCCAGCAACCGGAGGGGACAGGTGAACACCGGGGAGCTGTTTTTT.

The rearrangement links TRBV7-6 to TRBJ2-1; D gene uncertain. CDR3 size: 13 residues. Germline CDR1 and CDR2: SGHVS and FNYEAQ. Trimming shortened V by 5 bases and J by 2 bases, and 7 bases separated the two germline ends. The CDR3 reads CASSRVPYNEQFF. CDR3 DNA: TGTGCCAGCAGCCGGGTTCCCTACAATGAGCAGTTCTTC.

V usage is TRBV9 and J usage is TRBJ2-5, with a possible D match to TRBD2 (5 bases). The V and J ends lost 4 bases and 6 bases respectively, with 19 bases between them. Germline V gene sequence: CDR1 SGDLS, CDR2 YYNGEE. The CDR3 sequence is 15 residues long. The CDR3 sequence is CASSPDGVPVQTQYF. The CDR3 DNA reads TGTGCCAGCAGCCCCGACGGGGTCCCCGTCCAGACCCAGTACTTC.

This clone was found a few times. V usage is TRBV6-4 and J usage is TRBJ1-6, with 9 bases lining up with TRBD1. CDR1 is MRHNA and CDR2 is SNTAGT in the germline V gene. J lost 8 bases, V lost 2 bases, and 4 bases had no gene match. The CDR3 is 15 residues long. This CDR3 reads CASSDGGQGYSPLHF. CDR3 nucleotides: TGTGCCAGCAGTGACGGGGGACAGGGCTATTCACCCCTCCACTTT.

The chain combines TRBV7-8 with TRBJ2-7, with D perhaps TRBD1 (6 bases). V lost 2 bases, J lost 5 bases, and 13 bases lay in between. This CDR3 is built from 14 residues. The germline gives CDR1 SGHVS, CDR2 FQNEAQ. The CDR3 DNA follows: TGTGCCAGCAGCTTACGCAGGGGACCCAACGAGCAGTACTTC. It is translated as CASSLRRGPNEQYF.

V usage is TRBV6-1 and J usage is TRBJ1-1, with D unresolved. Trimming removed 2 bases from V and 0 bases from J, with 10 bases in between. The CDR3 contains 15 residues. Per the germline V gene, CDR1 is MNHNS and CDR2 is SASEGT. In DNA form, the CDR3 reads TGTGCCAGCAGTGAACTAGATAGGATGAACACTGAAGCTTTCTTT. Encoded protein: CASSELDRMNTEAFF.

The chain uses TRBV7-9 and TRBJ2-7, with 7 bases fitting TRBD1. The V segment lost 0 bases and the J segment 2 bases; nucleotides outside the gene matches: 10. CDR3 length: 17 amino acids. CDR1 and CDR2 from the germline V gene are SEHNR and FQNEAQ (reference sequence). This chain's CDR3 is CASSLALKQGRPYEQYF. The CDR3 coding sequence is TGTGCCAGCAGCTTAGCTCTAAAACAGGGGCGTCCCTACGAGCAGTACTTC. The variable domain in full, with the rest retrieved from reference TRBV7-9 and TRBJ2-7, is DTGVSQNPRHKITKRGQNVTFRCDPISEHNRLYWYRQTLGQGPEFLTYFQNEAQLEKSRLLSDRFSAERPKGSFSTLEIQRTEQGDSAMYLCASSLALKQGRPYEQYFGPGTRLTVT.

J is TRBJ2-1 and V is TRBV19; 11 nucleotides match TRBD2. This CDR3 has 17 residues. Unmatched junction bases numbered 7, after V lost 6 bases and J lost 0 bases. Germline values: CDR1 LNHDA, CDR2 SQIVND (reference sequence). In DNA, the CDR3 is TGTGCCAGTAGATTAGCGGGAGGGCCGGTCTCCTACAATGAGCAGTTCTTC. This sequence encodes CASRLAGGPVSYNEQFF.